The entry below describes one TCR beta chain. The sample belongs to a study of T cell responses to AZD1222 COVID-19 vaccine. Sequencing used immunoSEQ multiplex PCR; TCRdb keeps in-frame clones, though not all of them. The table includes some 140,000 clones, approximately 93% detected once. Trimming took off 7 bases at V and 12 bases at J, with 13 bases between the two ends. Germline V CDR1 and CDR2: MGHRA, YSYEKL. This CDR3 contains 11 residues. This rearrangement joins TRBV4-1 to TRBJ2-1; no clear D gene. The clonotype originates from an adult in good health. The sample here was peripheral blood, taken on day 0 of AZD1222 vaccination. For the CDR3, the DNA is TGCGCCAGCACCCACGGGTCTGGGCAGTTCTTC. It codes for CASTHGSGQFF.